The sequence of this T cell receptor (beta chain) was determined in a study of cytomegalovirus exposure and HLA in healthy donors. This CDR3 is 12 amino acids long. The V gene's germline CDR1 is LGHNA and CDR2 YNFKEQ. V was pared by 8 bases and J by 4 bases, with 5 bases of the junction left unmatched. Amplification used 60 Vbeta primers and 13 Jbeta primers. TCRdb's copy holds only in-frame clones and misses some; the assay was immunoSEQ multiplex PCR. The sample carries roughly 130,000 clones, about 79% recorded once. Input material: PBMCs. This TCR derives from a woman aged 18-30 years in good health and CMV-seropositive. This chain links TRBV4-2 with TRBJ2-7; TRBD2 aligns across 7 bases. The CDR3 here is CASAGEGYEQYF. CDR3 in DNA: TGTGCCAGCGCCGGGGAGGGGTACGAGCAGTACTTC.